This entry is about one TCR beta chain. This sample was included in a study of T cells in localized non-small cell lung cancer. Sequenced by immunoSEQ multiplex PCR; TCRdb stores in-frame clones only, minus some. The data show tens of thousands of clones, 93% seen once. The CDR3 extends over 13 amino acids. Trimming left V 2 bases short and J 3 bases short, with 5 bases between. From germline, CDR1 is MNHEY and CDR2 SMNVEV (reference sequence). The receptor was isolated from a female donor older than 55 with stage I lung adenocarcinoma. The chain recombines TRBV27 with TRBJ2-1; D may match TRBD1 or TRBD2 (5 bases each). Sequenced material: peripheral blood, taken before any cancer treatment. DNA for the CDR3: TGTGCCAGCAGTTTAGGGGGCTACAATGAGCAGTTCTTC. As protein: CASSLGGYNEQFF.